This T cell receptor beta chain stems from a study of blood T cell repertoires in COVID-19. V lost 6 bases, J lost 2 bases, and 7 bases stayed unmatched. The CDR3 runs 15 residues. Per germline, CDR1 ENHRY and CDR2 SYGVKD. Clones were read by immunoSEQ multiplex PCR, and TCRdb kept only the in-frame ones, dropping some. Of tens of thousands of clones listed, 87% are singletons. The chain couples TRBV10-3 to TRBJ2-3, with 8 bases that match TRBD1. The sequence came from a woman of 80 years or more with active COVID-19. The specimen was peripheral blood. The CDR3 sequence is CAIRDRERATDTQYF. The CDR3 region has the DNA TGTGCCATCAGGGACAGGGAGAGGGCCACAGATACGCAGTATTTT.